This T cell receptor (beta chain) was identified in a study of blood T cell repertoires in COVID-19. Study-wide context: T cells, B-cell-depleted T cells, or PBMCs supplied cDNA or gDNA.

Under the authors' procedure: Estimation of nucleated cell counts relied on the amplification of reference gene primers. Sequencing was performed with immunoSEQ multiplex PCR; in TCRdb, only in-frame clones are kept and a portion is missing. That table furnishes V, J and clone size, whereas the DNA furnished D and trimming. The sample comprises approximately 150,000 clones, roughly 84% of which are singletons, and around 8.4% rests with the top ten. CDR3 size: 14 residues. Unmatched junction bases numbered 5, after V lost 4 bases and J lost 2 bases. Germline assignment: CDR1 SGHRS and CDR2 YFSETQ. This chain links TRBV5-1 with TRBJ1-2; 7 bases are shared with TRBD1. The TCR originated in a woman aged 55-75 years with acute or convalescent COVID-19. The sequencing input was peripheral blood. CDR3 protein: CASSPMTGNYGYTF. Written as DNA, the CDR3 is TGCGCCAGCAGCCCGATGACAGGGAACTATGGCTACACCTTC. The full variable domain, with the rest looked up from reference TRBV5-1 and TRBJ1-2, is KAGVTQTPRYLIKTRGQQVTLSCSPISGHRSVSWYQQTPGQGLQFLFEYFSETQRNKGNFPGRFSGRQFSNSRSEMNVSTLELGDSALYLCASSPMTGNYGYTFGSGTRLTVV.